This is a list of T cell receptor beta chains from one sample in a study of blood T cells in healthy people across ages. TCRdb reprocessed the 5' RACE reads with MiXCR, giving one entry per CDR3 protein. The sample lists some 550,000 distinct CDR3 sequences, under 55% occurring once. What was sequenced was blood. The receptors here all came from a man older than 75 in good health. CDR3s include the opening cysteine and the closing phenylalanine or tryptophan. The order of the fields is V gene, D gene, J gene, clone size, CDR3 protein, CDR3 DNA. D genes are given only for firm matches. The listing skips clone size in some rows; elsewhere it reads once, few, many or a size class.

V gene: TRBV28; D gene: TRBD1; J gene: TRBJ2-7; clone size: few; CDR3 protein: CASSLGGWTGGGLEQYF; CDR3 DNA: TGTGCCAGCAGTTTAGGGGGCTGGACAGGTGGGGGCCTCGAGCAGTACTTC
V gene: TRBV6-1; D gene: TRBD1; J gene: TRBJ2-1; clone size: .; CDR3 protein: CASSGQGTEQFF; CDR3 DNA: TGTGCCAGCAGTGGACAGGGAACTGAGCAGTTCTTC
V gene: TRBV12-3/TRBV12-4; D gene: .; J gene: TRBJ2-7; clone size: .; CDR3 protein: CASSLRGFSHEQYF; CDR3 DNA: TGTGCCAGCAGTTTAAGGGGTTTCTCTCACGAGCAGTACTTC
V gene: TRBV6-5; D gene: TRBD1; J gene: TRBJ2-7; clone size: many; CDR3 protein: CASSYPGTGGGEQYF; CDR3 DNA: TGTGCCAGCAGTTACCCAGGGACAGGGGGCGGGGAGCAGTACTTC
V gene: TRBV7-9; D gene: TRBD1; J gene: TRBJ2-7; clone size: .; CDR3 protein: CASSPTGTVVYEQYF; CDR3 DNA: TGTGCCAGCAGTCCCACCGGGACAGTAGTCTACGAGCAGTACTTC
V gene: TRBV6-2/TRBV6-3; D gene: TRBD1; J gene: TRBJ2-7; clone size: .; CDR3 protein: CASSQPGTGAEYEQYF; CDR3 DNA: TGTGCCAGCAGCCAACCAGGGACAGGGGCGGAATACGAGCAGTACTTC
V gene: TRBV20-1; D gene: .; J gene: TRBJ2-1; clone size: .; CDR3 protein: CSATAAGLVFF; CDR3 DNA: TGCAGTGCTACCGCAGCGGGTCTGGTGTTCTTC
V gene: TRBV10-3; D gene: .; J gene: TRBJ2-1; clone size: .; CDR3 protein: CAISWDTDNEQFF; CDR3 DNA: TGTGCCATCAGTTGGGATACGGACAATGAGCAGTTCTTC
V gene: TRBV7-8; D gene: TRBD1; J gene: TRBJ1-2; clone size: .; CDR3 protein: CASSGTGTGDYGYTF; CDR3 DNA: TGTGCCAGCAGCGGCACCGGGACAGGGGACTATGGCTACACCTTC
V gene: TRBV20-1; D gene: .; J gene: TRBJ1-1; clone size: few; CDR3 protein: CSARDDGTEAFF; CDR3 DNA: TGCAGTGCTAGAGACGATGGGACAGAAGCTTTCTTT
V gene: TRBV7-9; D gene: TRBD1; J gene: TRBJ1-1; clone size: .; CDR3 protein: CASSLGRGTGRMNTEAFF; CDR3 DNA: TGTGCCAGCAGCTTAGGGCGGGGGACAGGCAGAATGAACACTGAAGCTTTCTTT
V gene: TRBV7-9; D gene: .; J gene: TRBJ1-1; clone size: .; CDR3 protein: CASSSRRNTEAFF; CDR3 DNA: TGTGCCAGCAGCTCCCGGAGGAACACTGAAGCTTTCTTT
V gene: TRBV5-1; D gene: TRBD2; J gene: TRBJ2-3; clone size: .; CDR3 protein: CASSFAGGADTQYF; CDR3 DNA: TGCGCCAGCAGCTTCGCGGGAGGGGCAGATACGCAGTATTTT
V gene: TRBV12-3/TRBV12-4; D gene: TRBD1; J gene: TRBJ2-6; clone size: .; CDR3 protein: CASSWTGDYSGANVLTF; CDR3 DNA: TGTGCCAGCAGCTGGACAGGGGATTACTCTGGGGCCAACGTCCTGACTTTC
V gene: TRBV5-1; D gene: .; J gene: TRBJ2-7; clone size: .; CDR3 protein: CASSLDGPSGEQYF; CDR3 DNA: TGCGCCAGCAGCTTGGACGGCCCTTCGGGCGAGCAGTACTTC
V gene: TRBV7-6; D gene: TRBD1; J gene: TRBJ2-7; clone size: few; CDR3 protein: CASSSGPPGTGGSYERYF; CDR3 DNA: TGTGCCAGCAGCTCCGGGCCACCCGGGACAGGGGGATCCTACGAGCGGTACTTC
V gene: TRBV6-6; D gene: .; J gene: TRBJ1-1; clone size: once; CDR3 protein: CASSYSPLSGAFF; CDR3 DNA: TGTGCCAGCAGTTATAGTCCCTTATCTGGAGCTTTCTTT